This T cell receptor beta chain emerged from a study of blood T cell repertoires in COVID-19. Here immunoSEQ multiplex PCR was the method, and the copy in TCRdb shows in-frame clones only, minus some. The sample has a few hundred thousand clones, 75% to 90% seen once. Losses at the gene ends were 5 bases for V and 3 bases for J; bases not matched to a gene: 6. Germline CDR1 reads LGHDT; CDR2 reads YNNKEL (reference sequence). The CDR3 is 15 amino acids. The rearrangement links TRBV3-1 (or the pseudogene TRBV3-2) to TRBJ2-1; 8 bases agree with TRBD1. The TCR sequence derives from a human donor in a cohort sampled during active COVID-19. The sequenced material came from peripheral blood. DNA of the CDR3: TGTGCCAGCAGCTCCATGGACAGGGACTACAATGAGCAGTTCTTC. Encoded protein: CASSSMDRDYNEQFF.